This TCR beta chain was captured by sequencing in a study of Ad26.COV2.S vaccination and SARS-CoV-2 variants. This CDR3 spans 15 amino acids. Germline values: CDR1 MDHEN, CDR2 SYDVKM. V gave up 5 bases and J gave up 9 bases; unmatched junction bases: 12. The method was immunoSEQ multiplex PCR; TCRdb's version includes in-frame clones alone and lacks a portion of them. Of roughly 350,000 clones detected, around nine tenths appear once; the ten largest clones hold about 11%. Treatment described: about 20 received Ad26.COV2.S at low or high dose, single or two shots; 5 received placebo; per-sample allocation not given. Specimens were obtained on day 63 following the first vaccine or placebo injection.

The chain links TRBV28 to TRBJ2-1; 8 bases are a match to TRBD2. The sequence was collected from a person aged 18-65 years who received the Ad26.COV2.S COVID-19 vaccine or a placebo. The sample in question was peripheral blood, obtained in a trial of Ad26.COV2.S vaccine versus placebo. CDR3: CASSILSSGWGEQFF. The CDR3 nucleotides read TGTGCCAGCAGTATACTTTCTAGCGGGTGGGGTGAGCAGTTCTTC.